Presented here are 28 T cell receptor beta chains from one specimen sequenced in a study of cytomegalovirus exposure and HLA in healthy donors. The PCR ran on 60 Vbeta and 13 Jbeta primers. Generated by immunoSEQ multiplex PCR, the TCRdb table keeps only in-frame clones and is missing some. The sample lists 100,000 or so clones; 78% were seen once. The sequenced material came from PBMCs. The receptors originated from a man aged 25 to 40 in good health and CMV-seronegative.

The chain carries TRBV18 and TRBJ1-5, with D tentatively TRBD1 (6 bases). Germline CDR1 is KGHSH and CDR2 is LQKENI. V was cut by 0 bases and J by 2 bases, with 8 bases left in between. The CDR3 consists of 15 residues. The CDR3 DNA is TGTGCCAGCTCACCACCGGGGGCGGGCAATCAGCCCCAGCATTTT. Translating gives CASSPPGAGNQPQHF.

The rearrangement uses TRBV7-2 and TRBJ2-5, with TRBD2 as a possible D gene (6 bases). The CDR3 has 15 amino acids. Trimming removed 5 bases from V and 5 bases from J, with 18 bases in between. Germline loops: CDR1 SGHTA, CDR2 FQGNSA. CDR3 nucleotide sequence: TGTGCCAGCAGCGAGCGACTAGTAGAACTGGAGACCCAGTACTTC. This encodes CASSERLVELETQYF.

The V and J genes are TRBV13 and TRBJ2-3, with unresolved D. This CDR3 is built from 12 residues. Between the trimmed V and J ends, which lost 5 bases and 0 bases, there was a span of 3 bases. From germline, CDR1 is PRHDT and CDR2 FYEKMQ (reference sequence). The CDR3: CASSPSTDTQYF. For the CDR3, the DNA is TGTGCCAGCAGCCCGAGCACAGATACGCAGTATTTT. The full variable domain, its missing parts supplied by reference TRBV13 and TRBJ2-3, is AAGVIQSPRHLIKEKRETATLKCYPIPRHDTVYWYQQGPGQDPQFLISFYEKMQSDKGSIPDRFSAQQFSDYHSELNMSSLELGDSALYFCASSPSTDTQYFGPGTRLTVL.

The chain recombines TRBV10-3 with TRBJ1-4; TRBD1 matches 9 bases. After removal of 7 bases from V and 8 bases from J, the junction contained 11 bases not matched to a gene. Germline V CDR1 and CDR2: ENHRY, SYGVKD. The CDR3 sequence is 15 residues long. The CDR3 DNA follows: TGTGCCATCATTATTAGGGGACAGGGTGGGGAAAAACTGTTTTTT. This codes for CAIIIRGQGGEKLFF.

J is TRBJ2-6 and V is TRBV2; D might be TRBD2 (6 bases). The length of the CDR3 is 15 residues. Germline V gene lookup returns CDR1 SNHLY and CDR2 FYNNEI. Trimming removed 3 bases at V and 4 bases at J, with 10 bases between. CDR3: CASSDRAGGANVLTF. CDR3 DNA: TGTGCCAGCAGTGACAGGGCGGGAGGGGCCAACGTCCTGACTTTC.

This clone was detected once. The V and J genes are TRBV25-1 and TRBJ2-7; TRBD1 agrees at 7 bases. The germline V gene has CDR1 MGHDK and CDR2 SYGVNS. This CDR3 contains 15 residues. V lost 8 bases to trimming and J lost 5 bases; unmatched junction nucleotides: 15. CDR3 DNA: TGTGCCAGCGGCGAATCCGGGACAGAGGAGGACGAGCAGTACTTC. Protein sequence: CASGESGTEEDEQYF.

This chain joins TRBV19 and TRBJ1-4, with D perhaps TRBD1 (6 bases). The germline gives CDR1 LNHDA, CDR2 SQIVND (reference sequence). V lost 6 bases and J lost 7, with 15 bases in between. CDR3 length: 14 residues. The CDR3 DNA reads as TGTGCCAGTAGAATGGGGGGGCTCGGTGAAAAACTGTTTTTT. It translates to CASRMGGLGEKLFF.

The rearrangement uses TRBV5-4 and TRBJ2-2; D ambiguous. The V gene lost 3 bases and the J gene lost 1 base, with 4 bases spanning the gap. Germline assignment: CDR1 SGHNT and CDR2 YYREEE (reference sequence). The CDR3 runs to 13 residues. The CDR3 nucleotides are TGTGCCAGCAGCTGGAGGAACACCGGGGAGCTGTTTTTT. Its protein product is CASSWRNTGELFF.

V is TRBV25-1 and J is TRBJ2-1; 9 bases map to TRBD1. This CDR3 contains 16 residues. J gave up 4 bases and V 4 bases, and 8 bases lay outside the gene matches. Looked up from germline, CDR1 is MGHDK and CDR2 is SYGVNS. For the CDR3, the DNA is TGTGCCAGCAGTGCTCCGGGACAGGGTACGTACAATGAGCAGTTCTTC. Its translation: CASSAPGQGTYNEQFF.

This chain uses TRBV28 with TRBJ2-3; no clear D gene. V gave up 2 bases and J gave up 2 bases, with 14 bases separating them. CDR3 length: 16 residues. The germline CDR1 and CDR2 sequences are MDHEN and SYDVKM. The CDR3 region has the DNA TGTGCCAGCAGTTTACCCCGAGGCGGAGCCACAGATACGCAGTATTTT. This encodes CASSLPRGGATDTQYF.

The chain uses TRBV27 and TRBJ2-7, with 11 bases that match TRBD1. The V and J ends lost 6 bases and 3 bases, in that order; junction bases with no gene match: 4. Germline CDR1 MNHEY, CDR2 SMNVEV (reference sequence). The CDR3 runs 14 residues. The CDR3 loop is CASRDGTGGYEQYF. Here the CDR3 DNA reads TGTGCCAGCAGGGACGGGACAGGGGGCTACGAGCAGTACTTC.

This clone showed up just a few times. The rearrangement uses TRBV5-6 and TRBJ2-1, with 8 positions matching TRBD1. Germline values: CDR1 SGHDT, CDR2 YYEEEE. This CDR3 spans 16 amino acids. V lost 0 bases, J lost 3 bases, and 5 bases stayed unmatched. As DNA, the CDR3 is TGTGCCAGCAGCTTGGATATACAGGGGGACTACAATGAGCAGTTCTTC. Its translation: CASSLDIQGDYNEQFF.

CDR3 coding DNA: TGTGCCAGCAGCGCCGGGACAGGGGATCAGCCCCAGCATTTT. Protein: CASSAGTGDQPQHF. This chain links TRBV9 with TRBJ1-5, with TRBD1 matching 10 bases. J lost 5 bases, V lost 3 bases, and 2 bases had no gene match. The CDR3 extends over 14 amino acids. Germline-derived CDR1 and CDR2 are SGDLS and YYNGEE.

The CDR3 bases are TGTGCCAGCAGCTCAGGACAGGGGGGAAATCAGCCCCAGCATTTT. Translated, it gives CASSSGQGGNQPQHF. The chain carries TRBV13 and TRBJ1-5, with TRBD1 matching 10 bases. CDR3 length: 15 residues. The germline gives CDR1 PRHDT, CDR2 FYEKMQ (reference sequence). The trim removed 4 bases at V and 4 bases at J, leaving 4 bases unmatched.

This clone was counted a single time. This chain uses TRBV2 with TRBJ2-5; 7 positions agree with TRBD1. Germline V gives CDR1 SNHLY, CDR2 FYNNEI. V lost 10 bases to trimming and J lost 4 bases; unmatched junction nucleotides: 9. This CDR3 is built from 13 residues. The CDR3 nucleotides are TGTGCCACCTCTGAGACAGGGCTAGAGACCCAGTACTTC. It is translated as CATSETGLETQYF.

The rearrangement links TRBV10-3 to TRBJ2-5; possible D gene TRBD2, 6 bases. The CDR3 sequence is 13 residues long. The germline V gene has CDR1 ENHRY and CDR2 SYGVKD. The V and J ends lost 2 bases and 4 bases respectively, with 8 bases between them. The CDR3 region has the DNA TGTGCCATCAGTGAGGTGGGGGGAGAGACCCAGTACTTC. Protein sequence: CAISEVGGETQYF.

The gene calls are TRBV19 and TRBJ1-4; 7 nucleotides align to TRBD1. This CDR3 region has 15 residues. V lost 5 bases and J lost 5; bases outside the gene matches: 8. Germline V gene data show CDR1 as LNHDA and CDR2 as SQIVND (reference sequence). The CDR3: CASSDRQGWNEKLFF. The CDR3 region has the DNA TGTGCCAGTAGTGACAGACAGGGTTGGAATGAAAAACTGTTTTTT.

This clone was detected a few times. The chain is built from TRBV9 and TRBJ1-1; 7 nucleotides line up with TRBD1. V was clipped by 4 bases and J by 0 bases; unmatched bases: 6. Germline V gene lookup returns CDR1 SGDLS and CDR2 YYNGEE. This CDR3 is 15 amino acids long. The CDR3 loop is CASSPRQGMNTEAFF. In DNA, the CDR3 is TGTGCCAGCAGCCCTCGACAGGGAATGAACACTGAAGCTTTCTTT.

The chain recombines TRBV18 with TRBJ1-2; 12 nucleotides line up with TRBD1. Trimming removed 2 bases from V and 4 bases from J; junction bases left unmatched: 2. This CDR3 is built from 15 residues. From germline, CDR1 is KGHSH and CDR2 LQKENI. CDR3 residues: CASSPGTGGAYGYTF. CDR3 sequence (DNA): TGTGCCAGCTCACCAGGGACAGGGGGCGCCTATGGCTACACCTTC.

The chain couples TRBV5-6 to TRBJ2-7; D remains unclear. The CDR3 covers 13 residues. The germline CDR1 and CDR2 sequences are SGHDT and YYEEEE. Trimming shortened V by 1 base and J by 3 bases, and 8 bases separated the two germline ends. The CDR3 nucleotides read TGTGCCAGCAGCTTGCAGACATACTACGAGCAGTACTTC. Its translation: CASSLQTYYEQYF.

This CDR3 is CASSGPDRGSGNYGYTF. The CDR3 DNA follows: TGCGCCAGCAGCGGACCAGACAGGGGATCGGGTAACTATGGCTACACCTTC. The J gene is TRBJ1-2, the V gene TRBV5-1; TRBD1 matches 8 bases. The junction had 12 bases not matched to a gene; V was cut back by 4 bases and J by 1 base. Germline CDR1 SGHRS, CDR2 YFSETQ. The CDR3 covers 17 residues.

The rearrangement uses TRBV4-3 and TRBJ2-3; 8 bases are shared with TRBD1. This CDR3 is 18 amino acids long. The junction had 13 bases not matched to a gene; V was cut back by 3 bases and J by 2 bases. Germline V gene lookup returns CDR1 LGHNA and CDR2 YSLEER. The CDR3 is CASSQSEGGQEFTDTQYF. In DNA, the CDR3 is TGCGCCAGCAGCCAGTCAGAGGGGGGACAGGAGTTCACAGATACGCAGTATTTT.

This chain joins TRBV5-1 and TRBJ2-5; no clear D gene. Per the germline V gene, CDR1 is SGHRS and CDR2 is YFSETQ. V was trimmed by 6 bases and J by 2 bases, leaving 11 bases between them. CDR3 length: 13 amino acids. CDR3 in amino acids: CASNAATQETQYF. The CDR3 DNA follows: TGCGCCAGCAACGCGGCAACACAAGAGACCCAGTACTTC.

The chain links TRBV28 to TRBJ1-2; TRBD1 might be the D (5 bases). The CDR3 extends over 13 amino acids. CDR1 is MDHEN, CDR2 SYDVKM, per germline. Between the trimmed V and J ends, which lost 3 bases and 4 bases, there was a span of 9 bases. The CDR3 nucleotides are TGTGCCAGCAGTTTTCAGGGAGGCTATGGCTACACCTTC. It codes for CASSFQGGYGYTF.

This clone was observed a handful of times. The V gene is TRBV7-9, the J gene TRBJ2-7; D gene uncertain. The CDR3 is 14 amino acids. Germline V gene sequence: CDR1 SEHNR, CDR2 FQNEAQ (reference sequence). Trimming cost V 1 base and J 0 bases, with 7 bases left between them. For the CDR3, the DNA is TGTGCCAGCAGCTTAGACTTGAGCTCCTACGAGCAGTACTTC. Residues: CASSLDLSSYEQYF.

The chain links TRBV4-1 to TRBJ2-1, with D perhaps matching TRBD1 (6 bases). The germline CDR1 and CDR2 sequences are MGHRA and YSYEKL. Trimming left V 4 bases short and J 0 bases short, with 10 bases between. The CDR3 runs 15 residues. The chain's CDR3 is CASSRGQRSYNEQFF. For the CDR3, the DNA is TGCGCCAGCAGCCGAGGACAGCGCTCCTACAATGAGCAGTTCTTC.

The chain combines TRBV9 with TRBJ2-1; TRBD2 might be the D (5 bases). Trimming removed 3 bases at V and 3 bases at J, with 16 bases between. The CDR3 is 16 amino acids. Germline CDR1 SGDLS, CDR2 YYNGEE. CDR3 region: CASSDSGDSVYNEQFF. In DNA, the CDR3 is TGTGCCAGCAGCGACTCTGGGGATAGCGTCTACAATGAGCAGTTCTTC.

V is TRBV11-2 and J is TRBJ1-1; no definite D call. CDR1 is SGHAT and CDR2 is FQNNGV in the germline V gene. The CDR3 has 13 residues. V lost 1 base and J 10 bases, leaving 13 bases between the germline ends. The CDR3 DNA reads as TGTGCCAGCAGCTTAGCCGACACTTTGACAGCTTTCTTT. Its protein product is CASSLADTLTAFF. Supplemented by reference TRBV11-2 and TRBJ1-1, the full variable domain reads EAGVAQSPRYKIIEKRQSVAFWCNPISGHATLYWYQQILGQGPKLLIQFQNNGVVDDSQLPKDRFSAERLKGVDSTLKIQPAKLEDSAVYLCASSLADTLTAFFGQGTRLTVV.